This TCR beta chain was sequenced for a study of control samples from healthy donors and cancer patients. Deletions cut 4 bases from V and 6 bases from J, with 8 bases between. CDR3 length: 11 amino acids. CDR1 and CDR2 (germline): SGHKS, YYEKEE (reference sequence). Libraries were prepared by immunoSEQ multiplex PCR; TCRdb keeps only in-frame clonotypes and omits some of them. Among roughly 20,000 clones listed, roughly 85% were seen once. The sample taken for sequencing was PBMCs. The V gene is TRBV5-5, the J gene TRBJ2-7, with a possible D match to TRBD2 (5 bases). The sequence was obtained from a man older than 75 with head and neck cancer. The DNA of the CDR3 is TGTGCCAGCAGCCTGGGAGCCGAGCAGTACTTC. This translates into CASSLGAEQYF.